This is a list of T cell receptor beta chains from one sample in a study of a mutant IDH1 vaccine in newly diagnosed glioma. Some clones are missing from TCRdb's copy, which holds only in-frame ones; the method was immunoSEQ multiplex PCR. The sample includes some 38,000 clones, approximately 78% of them seen just once. The specimen comprised PBMCs, sampled from a glioma patient treated with radiotherapy, temozolomide or both. Receptors originate from a man aged 35 to 55 with glioma. Some clones in this sample may be carry-over from other donors' samples. CDR3s include the opening cysteine and the closing phenylalanine or tryptophan. Each record gives: J gene, V gene, clone size, D gene, CDR3 protein, CDR3 DNA. The D gene is left open where the match is weak. Size is stated for part of the rows, as once, few or many counts, or as a class when the clone is expanded.

TRBJ1-2,TRBV25-1,-,-,CASSESENYGYTF,TGTGCCAGCAGTGAATCAGAGAACTATGGCTACACCTTC
TRBJ2-6,TRBV25-1,-,-,CASRGSGANVLTF,TGTGCCAGCAGGGGGTCAGGGGCCAACGTCCTGACTTTC
TRBJ1-2,TRBV25-1,-,TRBD1,CASSARQGWAYGYTF,TGTGCCAGCAGTGCACGACAGGGGTGGGCCTATGGCTACACCTTC
TRBJ1-1,TRBV5-1,-,-,CASSSDGLNTEAFF,TGCGCCAGCAGCTCGGACGGATTGAACACTGAAGCTTTCTTT
TRBJ1-3,TRBV30,-,-,CAWTANPGGTIYF,TGTGCCTGGACCGCTAACCCCGGGGGCACCATATATTTT
TRBJ1-3,TRBV30,once,-,CAWRLKGVGGQVTGNTIYF,TGTGCCTGGAGGCTTAAGGGGGTCGGGGGCCAAGTGACGGGAAACACCATATATTTT
TRBJ2-3,TRBV2,few,TRBD1,CASSEQGAHTQYF,TGTGCCAGCAGTGAACAGGGGGCTCATACGCAGTATTTT
TRBJ2-7,TRBV7-9,-,-,CASSFLPTGNYEQYF,TGTGCCAGCAGCTTTTTACCCACAGGAAACTACGAGCAGTACTTC
TRBJ2-1,TRBV4-1,once,-,CASSQDASSSYNEQFF,TGCGCCAGCAGCCAAGACGCGAGTTCCTCCTACAATGAGCAGTTCTTC
TRBJ1-3,TRBV5-1,-,TRBD1,CASSGGQESSGNTIYF,TGCGCCAGCAGCGGAGGACAGGAGAGCTCTGGAAACACCATATATTTT
TRBJ1-1,TRBV9,-,-,CASSVGTGSNTEAFF,TGTGCCAGCAGCGTAGGAACAGGGTCGAACACTGAAGCTTTCTTT
TRBJ1-3,TRBV10-3,-,-,CAISEYTGTGNTIYF,TGTGCCATCAGTGAGTACACAGGGACTGGAAACACCATATATTTT
TRBJ1-1,TRBV19,-,-,CASSLNYEAFF,TGTGCCAGTAGTCTCAACTATGAAGCTTTCTTT
TRBJ1-5,TRBV27,few,TRBD1,CASSPRGTGGYQPQHF,TGTGCCAGCAGTCCGAGAGGGACAGGGGGCTATCAGCCCCAGCATTTT
TRBJ2-6,TRBV9,-,-,CASSPHISGANVLTF,TGTGCCAGCAGCCCCCACATTAGCGGGGCCAACGTCCTGACTTTC
TRBJ2-3,TRBV29-1,-,-,CSVTVIDTQYF,TGCAGCGTAACTGTTATCGATACGCAGTATTTT